Below are 21 T cell receptor beta chains sequenced from a single sample in a study of cytomegalovirus exposure and HLA in healthy donors. Researchers ran the PCR with 60 Vbeta and 13 Jbeta primers. Method: immunoSEQ multiplex PCR; TCRdb's copy keeps in-frame clones and lacks some. This listing includes approximately 100,000 clones. Sequences were obtained from PBMCs. These receptors all come from a man between 35 and 55 years old in good health and CMV-seronegative.

The chain joins TRBV27 to TRBJ1-6, with D perhaps matching TRBD1 (6 bases). Germline assignment: CDR1 MNHEY and CDR2 SMNVEV (reference sequence). Deletions cut 4 bases from V and 3 bases from J, with 13 bases between. The CDR3 sequence is 16 residues long. CDR3 in DNA: TGTGCCAGCAGTTCCCCAACAGGGCACTATAATTCACCCCTCCACTTT. This encodes CASSSPTGHYNSPLHF.

The gene calls are TRBV19 and TRBJ2-6, with 9 bases that match TRBD1. With 1 base clipped from V and 2 bases from J, the junction kept 3 bases outside the gene matches. This CDR3 is 17 amino acids long. From germline, CDR1 is LNHDA and CDR2 SQIVND (reference sequence). CDR3 in amino acids: CASSIGTGGAGANVLTF. Written as DNA, the CDR3 is TGTGCCAGTAGTATAGGTACAGGGGGCGCTGGGGCCAACGTCCTGACTTTC.

The chain has TRBV14 and TRBJ2-7; 7 bases agree with TRBD1. Germline lookup yields CDR1 SGHDN and CDR2 FVKESK. V lost 1 base to trimming and J lost 3 bases; unmatched junction nucleotides: 6. The CDR3 is made up of 15 amino acids. CDR3 coding DNA: TGTGCCAGCAGCCAAGTCTGGGACAGAAACTACGAGCAGTACTTC. This gives the protein CASSQVWDRNYEQYF.

The genes are TRBV6-5 and TRBJ2-7; D possibly corresponds to TRBD1 (6 bases). Germline CDR1 is MNHEY and CDR2 is SVGAGI. The CDR3 totals 15 residues. Between the trimmed V and J ends, which lost 6 bases and 2 bases, there was a span of 17 bases. This CDR3 reads CASSVRDTSAYEQYF. DNA for the CDR3: TGTGCCAGCAGCGTCCGGGACACCTCGGCCTACGAGCAGTACTTC.

The genes are TRBV6-5 and TRBJ1-6; 7 nucleotides match TRBD1. V lost 4 bases to trimming and J lost 7 bases; unmatched junction nucleotides: 7. The CDR3 covers 15 residues. Germline CDR1 and CDR2: MNHEY and SVGAGI. The CDR3 loop reads CASSSTGEGNSPLHF. The CDR3, as DNA: TGTGCCAGCAGTTCAACAGGGGAAGGAAATTCACCCCTCCACTTT.

The V call is TRBV2, the J call TRBJ2-3; 9 bases are a match to TRBD2. From germline, CDR1 is SNHLY and CDR2 FYNNEI. The ends lost 5 bases at V and 0 bases at J; junction bases unmatched: 6. CDR3 size: 16 residues. The CDR3 loop is CASSYQTSGSTDTQYF. In nucleotides, the CDR3 is TGTGCCAGCAGTTACCAGACTAGCGGTAGCACAGATACGCAGTATTTT.

The rearrangement links TRBV7-8 to TRBJ2-5, with 13 bases fitting TRBD2. J lost 5 bases, V lost 4 bases, and 1 base had no gene match. The CDR3 is 14 residues long. The germline V gene encodes CDR1 SGHVS and CDR2 FQNEAQ. The CDR3 region is CASSSTSGGETQYF. The CDR3, as DNA: TGTGCCAGCAGCTCGACTAGCGGGGGGGAGACCCAGTACTTC.

In DNA, the CDR3 is TGTGCCAGCAGCTTAGACAGGCGGAACACCGGGGAGCTGTTTTTT. Its protein is CASSLDRRNTGELFF. The rearrangement uses TRBV7-9 and TRBJ2-2, with D perhaps TRBD1 (5 bases). The CDR3 contains 15 residues. Germline V gene data show CDR1 as SEHNR and CDR2 as FQNEAQ (reference sequence). V was clipped by 1 base and J by 1 base, with 7 bases between them.

The V call is TRBV29-1, the J call TRBJ2-1, with 8 bases matching TRBD2. V lost 6 bases and J lost 3; bases outside the gene matches: 7. Germline lookup yields CDR1 SQVTM and CDR2 ANQGSEA. The CDR3 consists of 14 residues. CDR3 residues: CSVLSGSIYNEQFF. The CDR3 DNA reads as TGCAGCGTATTAAGCGGGAGTATCTACAATGAGCAGTTCTTC.

V usage is TRBV10-1 and J usage is TRBJ2-5, with TRBD2 identical over 9 bases. The ends lost 3 bases at V and 4 bases at J; junction bases unmatched: 6. This CDR3 is 15 amino acids long. Per germline, CDR1 WNHNN and CDR2 SYGVQD (reference sequence). CDR3 bases: TGCGCCAGCAGTGACCCAGCGGGGGGCGCAGAGACCCAGTACTTC. It codes for CASSDPAGGAETQYF.

The chain links TRBV6-1 to TRBJ1-2; D remains ambiguous. CDR1 MNHNS and CDR2 SASEGT come from the germline V gene. Trimming removed 1 base at V and 1 base at J, with 7 bases between. The CDR3 is 14 amino acids. CDR3 DNA: TGTGCCAGCAGTGAAGGCCCCAGTAACTATGGCTACACCTTC. This encodes CASSEGPSNYGYTF.

The chain is built from TRBV6-6 and TRBJ1-5, with 8 positions matching TRBD1. The CDR3 covers 16 residues. J lost 6 bases, V lost 2 bases, and 9 bases had no gene match. Germline V gives CDR1 MNHNY, CDR2 SVGAGI (reference sequence). The CDR3 region is CASSYRGQARTQPQHF. The CDR3 DNA reads as TGTGCCAGCAGTTACCGGGGACAGGCGAGAACTCAGCCCCAGCATTTT.

This chain connects TRBV6-5 to TRBJ1-1; the D gene is possibly TRBD1 (5 bases). From germline, CDR1 is MNHEY and CDR2 SVGAGI. Trimming stripped 6 bases from V and 6 bases from J, with 17 bases between. The CDR3 length is 14 residues. In DNA form, the CDR3 reads TGTGCCAGCAGCCTTTCCGGGGGAGCCTCTGAAGCTTTCTTT. Translation: CASSLSGGASEAFF.

This sequence joins TRBV30 and TRBJ2-1; no definite D call. Germline CDR1 reads GTSNPN; CDR2 reads SVGIG (reference sequence). V was pared by 0 bases and J by 3 bases, with 6 bases between. This CDR3 region has 13 residues. This CDR3 reads CAWSVNSYNEQFF. CDR3 nucleotides: TGTGCCTGGAGTGTGAACAGCTACAATGAGCAGTTCTTC.

The chain combines TRBV7-2 with TRBJ2-7, with 7 bases lining up with TRBD1. Per germline, CDR1 SGHTA and CDR2 FQGNSA. The CDR3 length is 12 residues. CDR3 protein: CASRQGNYEQYF. The CDR3 DNA follows: TGTGCGAGCCGACAGGGAAACTACGAGCAGTACTTC. The entire variable domain, with the rest obtained from reference TRBV7-2 and TRBJ2-7, is as follows: GAGVSQSPSNKVTEKGKDVELRCDPISGHTALYWYRQSLGQGLEFLIYFQGNSAPDKSGLPSDRFSAERTGGSVSTLTIQRTQQEDSAVYLCASRQGNYEQYFGPGTRLTVT.

This rearrangement joins TRBV7-8 to TRBJ2-4; weak D call: TRBD2 (5 bases). Germline assignment: CDR1 SGHVS and CDR2 FQNEAQ. The length of the CDR3 is 13 residues. V lost 5 bases and J 8 bases, leaving 13 bases between the germline ends. The CDR3 protein is CASSQTSFDIQYF. CDR3 bases: TGTGCCAGCAGCCAAACTAGTTTCGACATTCAGTACTTC. Filled out from reference TRBV7-8 and TRBJ2-4, the complete variable domain reads GAGVSQSPRYKVAKRGQDVALRCDPISGHVSLFWYQQALGQGPEFLTYFQNEAQLDKSGLPSDRFFAERPEGSVSTLKIQRTQQEDSAVYLCASSQTSFDIQYFGAGTRLSVL.

The chain has TRBV29-1 and TRBJ2-3; D may be TRBD1 (5 bases). The V end lost 7 bases, the J end lost 5 bases, and 10 bases lay between the germline ends. This CDR3 is 11 amino acids long. Germline V gives CDR1 SQVTM, CDR2 ANQGSEA. CDR3: CSARVGDTQYF. The CDR3 region has the DNA TGCAGCGCCAGGGTGGGAGATACGCAGTATTTT.

The chain couples TRBV2 to TRBJ2-3; 7 bases align to TRBD1. CDR3 length: 14 amino acids. Germline CDR1 and CDR2: SNHLY and FYNNEI. V dropped 5 bases and J dropped 0; count of bases not matched to a gene: 2. The CDR3 region has the DNA TGTGCCAGCAGTACAGGGGTGAGCACAGATACGCAGTATTTT. Protein: CASSTGVSTDTQYF.

The chain recombines TRBV30 with TRBJ2-3, with TRBD2 matching over 9 bases. CDR1 and CDR2 (germline): GTSNPN, SVGIG (reference sequence). The V and J ends lost 4 bases and 8 bases, in that order; junction bases with no gene match: 13. The CDR3 consists of 15 residues. The CDR3 is CAWIVSGGLIGTQYF. CDR3 coding DNA: TGTGCCTGGATTGTTAGCGGGGGACTGATCGGTACGCAGTATTTT.

This chain links TRBV10-3 with TRBJ2-3; 10 nucleotides line up with TRBD2. The trim removed 7 bases at V and 5 bases at J, leaving 12 bases unmatched. CDR3 length: 16 residues. Germline assignment: CDR1 ENHRY and CDR2 SYGVKD. The CDR3 DNA reads TGTGCCATCAAGGGAGGTAGCGGGGGGTCGAGAGATACGCAGTATTTT. Its protein product is CAIKGGSGGSRDTQYF.

The chain recombines TRBV6-4 with TRBJ2-6; D might be TRBD2 (6 bases). Germline values: CDR1 MRHNA, CDR2 SNTAGT. Trimming removed 4 bases from V and 3 bases from J, with 16 bases in between. The CDR3 extends over 17 amino acids. The CDR3 nucleotides read TGTGCCAGCAGTGGTCGGGGGTTTAGAGTTGGGGCCAACGTCCTGACTTTC. Amino acid sequence: CASSGRGFRVGANVLTF.